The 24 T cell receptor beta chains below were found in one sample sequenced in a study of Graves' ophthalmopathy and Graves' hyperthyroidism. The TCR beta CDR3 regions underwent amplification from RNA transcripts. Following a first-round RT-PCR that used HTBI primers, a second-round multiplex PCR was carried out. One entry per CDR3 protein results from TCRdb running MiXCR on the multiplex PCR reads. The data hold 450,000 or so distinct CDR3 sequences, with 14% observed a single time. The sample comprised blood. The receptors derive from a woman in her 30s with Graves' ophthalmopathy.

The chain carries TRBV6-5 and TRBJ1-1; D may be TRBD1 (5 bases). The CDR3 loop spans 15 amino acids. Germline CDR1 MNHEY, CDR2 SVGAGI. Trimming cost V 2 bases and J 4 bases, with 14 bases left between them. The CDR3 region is CASSYQFRVGTEAFF. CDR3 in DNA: TGTGCCAGCAGTTACCAGTTCAGGGTGGGCACTGAAGCTTTCTTT.

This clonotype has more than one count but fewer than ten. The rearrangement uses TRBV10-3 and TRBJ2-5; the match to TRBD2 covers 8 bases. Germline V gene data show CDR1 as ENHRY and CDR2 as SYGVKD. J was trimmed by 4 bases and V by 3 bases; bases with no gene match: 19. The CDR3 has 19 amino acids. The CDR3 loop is CAISDPRRPSGSSGETQYF. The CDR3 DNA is TGTGCCATCAGTGACCCCAGGAGGCCTAGCGGGTCTTCTGGAGAGACCCAGTACTTC.

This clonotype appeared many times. CDR3 in amino acids: CACNRDTEAFF. The DNA of the CDR3 is TGTGCCTGCAACAGGGACACTGAAGCTTTCTTT. The chain combines TRBV30 with TRBJ1-1, with D perhaps TRBD1 (6 bases). Germline loops: CDR1 GTSNPN, CDR2 SVGIG (reference sequence). The CDR3 covers 11 residues. V lost 6 bases, J lost 3 bases, and 8 bases lay in between.

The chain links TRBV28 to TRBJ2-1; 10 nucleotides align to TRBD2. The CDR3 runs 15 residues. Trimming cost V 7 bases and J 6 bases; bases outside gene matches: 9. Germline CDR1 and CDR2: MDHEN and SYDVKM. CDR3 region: CASTLAGDLLNEQFF. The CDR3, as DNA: TGTGCCAGCACTCTAGCGGGAGACCTCCTCAATGAGCAGTTCTTC.

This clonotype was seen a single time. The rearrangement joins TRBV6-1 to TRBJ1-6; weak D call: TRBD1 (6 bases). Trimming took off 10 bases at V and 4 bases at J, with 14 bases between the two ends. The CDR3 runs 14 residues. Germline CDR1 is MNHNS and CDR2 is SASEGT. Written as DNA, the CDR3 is TGTGCCACCAGGGGAGAGAGTTATAATTCACCCCTCCACTTT. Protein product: CATRGESYNSPLHF.

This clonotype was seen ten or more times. The CDR3 spells CSAPWGKSNSPLHF. CDR3 coding DNA: TGCAGTGCTCCCTGGGGGAAAAGTAATTCACCCCTCCACTTT. The V gene is TRBV20-1, the J gene TRBJ1-6; D might be TRBD1 (5 bases). Deletions cut 5 bases from V and 6 bases from J, with 14 bases between. Germline V lookup: CDR1 DFQATT, CDR2 SNEGSKA (reference sequence). The CDR3 contains 14 residues.

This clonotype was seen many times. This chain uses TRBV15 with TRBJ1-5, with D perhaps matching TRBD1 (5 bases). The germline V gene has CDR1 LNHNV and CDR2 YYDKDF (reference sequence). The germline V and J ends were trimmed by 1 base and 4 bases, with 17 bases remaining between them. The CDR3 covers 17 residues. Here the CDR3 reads CATSRGTRDSWNQPQHF. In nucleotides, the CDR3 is TGTGCCACCAGCAGAGGTACGCGGGACTCATGGAATCAGCCCCAGCATTTT.

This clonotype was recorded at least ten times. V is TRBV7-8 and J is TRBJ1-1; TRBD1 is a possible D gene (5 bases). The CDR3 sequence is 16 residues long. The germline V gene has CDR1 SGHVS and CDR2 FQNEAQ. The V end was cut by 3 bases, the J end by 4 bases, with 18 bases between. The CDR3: CASSFARRVRSTEAFF. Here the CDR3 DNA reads TGTGCCAGCAGCTTCGCCCGCAGGGTAAGGAGCACTGAAGCTTTCTTT.

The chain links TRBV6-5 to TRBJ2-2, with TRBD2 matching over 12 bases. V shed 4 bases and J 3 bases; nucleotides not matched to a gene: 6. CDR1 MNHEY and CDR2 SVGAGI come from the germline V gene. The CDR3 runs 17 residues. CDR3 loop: CASSSLLAGGYTGELFF. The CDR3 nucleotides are TGTGCCAGCAGTTCCTTACTAGCGGGGGGCTACACCGGGGAGCTGTTTTTT.

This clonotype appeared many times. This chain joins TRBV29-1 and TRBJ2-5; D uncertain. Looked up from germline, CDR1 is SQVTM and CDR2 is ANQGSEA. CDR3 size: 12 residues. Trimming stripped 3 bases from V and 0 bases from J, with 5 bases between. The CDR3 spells CSVDRNQETQYF. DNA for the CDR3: TGCAGCGTTGACCGGAACCAAGAGACCCAGTACTTC.

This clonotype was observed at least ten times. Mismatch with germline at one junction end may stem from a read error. The CDR3 spells CSVEDPLGGQGWETQYF. CDR3 DNA: TGCAGCGTGGAAGACCCGCTGGGCGGACAGGGTTGGGAGACCCAGTACTTC. V gene TRBV29-1 combines with J gene TRBJ2-5, with 8 bases identical to TRBD1. The CDR3 is 17 residues long. The germline gives CDR1 SQVTM, CDR2 ANQGSEA.

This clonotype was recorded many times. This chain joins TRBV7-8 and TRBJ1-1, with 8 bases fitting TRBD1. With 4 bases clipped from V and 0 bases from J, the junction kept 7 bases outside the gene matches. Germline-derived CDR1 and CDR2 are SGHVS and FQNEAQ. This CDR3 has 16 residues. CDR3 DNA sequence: TGTGCCAGCAGCTCCTCGGACAGGGTGATGAACACTGAAGCTTTCTTT. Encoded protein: CASSSSDRVMNTEAFF.

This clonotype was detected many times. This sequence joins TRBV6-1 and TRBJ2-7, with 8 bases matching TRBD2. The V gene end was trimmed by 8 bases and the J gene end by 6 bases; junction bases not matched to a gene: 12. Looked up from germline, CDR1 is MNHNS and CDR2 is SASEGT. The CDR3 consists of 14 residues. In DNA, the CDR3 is TGTGCCAGCGCTCCGGGAGGGGCCCTCGGCGAGCAGTACTTC. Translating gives CASAPGGALGEQYF.

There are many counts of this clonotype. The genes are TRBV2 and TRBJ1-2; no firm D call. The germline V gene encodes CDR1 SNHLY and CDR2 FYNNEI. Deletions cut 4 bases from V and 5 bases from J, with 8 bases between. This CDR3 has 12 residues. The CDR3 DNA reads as TGTGCCAGCAGTGTCGCTACTTATGGCTACACCTTC. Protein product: CASSVATYGYTF.

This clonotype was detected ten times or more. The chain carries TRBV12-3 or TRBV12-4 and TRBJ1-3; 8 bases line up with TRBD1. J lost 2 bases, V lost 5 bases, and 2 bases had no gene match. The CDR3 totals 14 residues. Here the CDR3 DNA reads TGTGCCAGCAGTATACAGGGGGCTGGAAACACCATATATTTT. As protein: CASSIQGAGNTIYF.

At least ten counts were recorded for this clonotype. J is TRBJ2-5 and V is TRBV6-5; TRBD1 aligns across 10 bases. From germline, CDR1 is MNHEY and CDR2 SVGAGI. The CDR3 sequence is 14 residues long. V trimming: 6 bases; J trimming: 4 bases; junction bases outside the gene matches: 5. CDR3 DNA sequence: TGTGCCAGCAGAAAGACAGGGGGCTTAGAGACCCAGTACTTC. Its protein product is CASRKTGGLETQYF.

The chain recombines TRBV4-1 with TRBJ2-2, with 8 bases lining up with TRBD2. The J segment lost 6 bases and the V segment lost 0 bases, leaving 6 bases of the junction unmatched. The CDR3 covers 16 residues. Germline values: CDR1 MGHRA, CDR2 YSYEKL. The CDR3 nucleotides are TGCGCCAGCAGCCAAGAGGGGACTAGTTGGCCCGGGGAGCTGTTTTTT. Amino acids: CASSQEGTSWPGELFF.

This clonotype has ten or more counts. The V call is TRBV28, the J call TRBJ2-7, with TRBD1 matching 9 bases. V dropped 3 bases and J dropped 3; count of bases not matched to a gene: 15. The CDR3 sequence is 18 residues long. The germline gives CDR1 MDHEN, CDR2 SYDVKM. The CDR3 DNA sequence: TGTGCCAGCAGTTTCGTGGCGGTTACGGACAGGGGAGACTACGAGCAGTACTTC. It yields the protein CASSFVAVTDRGDYEQYF.

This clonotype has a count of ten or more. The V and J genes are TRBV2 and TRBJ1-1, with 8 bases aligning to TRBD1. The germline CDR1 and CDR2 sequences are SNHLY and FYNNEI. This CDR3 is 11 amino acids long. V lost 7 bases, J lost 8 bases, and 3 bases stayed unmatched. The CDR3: CASTRTGEAFF. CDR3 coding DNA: TGTGCCAGCACACGGACAGGGGAAGCTTTCTTT. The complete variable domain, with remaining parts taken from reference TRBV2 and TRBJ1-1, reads EPEVTQTPSHQVTQMGQEVILRCVPISNHLYFYWYRQILGQKVEFLVSFYNNEISEKSEIFDDQFSVERPDGSNFTLKIRSTKLEDSAMYFCASTRTGEAFFGQGTRLTVV.

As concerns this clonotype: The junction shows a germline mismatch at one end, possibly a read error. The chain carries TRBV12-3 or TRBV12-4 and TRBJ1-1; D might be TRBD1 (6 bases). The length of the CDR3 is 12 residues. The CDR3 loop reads CASSFGDTDAFF. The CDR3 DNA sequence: TGTGCCAGCAGTTTCGGGGACACTGATGCTTTCTTT.

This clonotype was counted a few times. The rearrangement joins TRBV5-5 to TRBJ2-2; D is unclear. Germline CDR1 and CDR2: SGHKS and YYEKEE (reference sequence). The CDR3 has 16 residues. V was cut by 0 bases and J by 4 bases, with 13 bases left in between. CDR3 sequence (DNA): TGTGCCAGCAGCTTGGTCATAGCAGGCACCACCGGGGAGCTGTTTTTT. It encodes CASSLVIAGTTGELFF. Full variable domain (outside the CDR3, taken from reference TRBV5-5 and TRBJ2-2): DAGVTQSPTHLIKTRGQQVTLRCSPISGHKSVSWYQQVLGQGPQFIFQYYEKEERGRGNFPDRFSARQFPNYSSELNVNALLLGDSALYLCASSLVIAGTTGELFFGEGSRLTVL.

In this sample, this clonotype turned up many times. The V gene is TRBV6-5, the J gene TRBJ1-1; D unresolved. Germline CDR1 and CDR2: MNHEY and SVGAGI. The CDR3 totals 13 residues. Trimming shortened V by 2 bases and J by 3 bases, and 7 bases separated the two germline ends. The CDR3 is CASSYRAYTEAFF. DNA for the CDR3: TGTGCCAGCAGTTACAGGGCCTACACTGAAGCTTTCTTT.

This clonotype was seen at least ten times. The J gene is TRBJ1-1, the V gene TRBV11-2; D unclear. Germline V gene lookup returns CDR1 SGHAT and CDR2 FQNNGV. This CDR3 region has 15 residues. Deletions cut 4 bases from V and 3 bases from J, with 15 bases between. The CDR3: CASSWLTTTDTEAFF. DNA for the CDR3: TGTGCCAGCAGCTGGTTAACGACGACGGACACTGAAGCTTTCTTT.

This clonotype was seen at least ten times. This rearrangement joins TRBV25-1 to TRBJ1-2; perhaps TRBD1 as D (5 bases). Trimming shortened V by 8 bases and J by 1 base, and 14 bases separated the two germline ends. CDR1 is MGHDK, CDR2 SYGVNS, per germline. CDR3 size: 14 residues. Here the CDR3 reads CASGRDGNNYGYTF. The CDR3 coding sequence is TGTGCCAGCGGCCGGGACGGGAATAACTATGGCTACACCTTC.